The next 23 T cell receptor beta chains were all read from a single sample in a study of cytomegalovirus exposure and HLA in healthy donors. The PCR ran on 60 Vbeta and 13 Jbeta primers. Repertoires were generated with immunoSEQ multiplex PCR, while TCRdb's copy carries only in-frame clones and drops some. The data show some 210,000 clones, with about 85% seen just once and more than 8.5% held by the top ten. The sequenced sample consisted of PBMCs. Source of these receptors: a woman in her forties or fifties in good health and CMV-seropositive.

The chain uses TRBV7-9 and TRBJ2-1, with D possibly matching TRBD2 (6 bases). Trimming removed 5 bases at V and 2 bases at J, with 16 bases between. The germline V gene has CDR1 SEHNR and CDR2 FQNEAQ (reference sequence). The CDR3 has 16 residues. CDR3 protein: CASSPLKRATYNEQFF. Written as DNA, the CDR3 is TGTGCCAGCAGCCCGCTAAAGCGGGCAACCTACAATGAGCAGTTCTTC.

About this clone itself: The same CDR3 is also encoded by other DNA sequences in this sample. The chain couples TRBV7-8 to TRBJ1-6; unclear D gene. The CDR3 loop spans 13 amino acids. The V gene lost 5 bases and the J gene lost 8 bases, with 10 bases spanning the gap. Germline CDR1 and CDR2: SGHVS and FQNEAQ. This chain's CDR3 is CASSLDRDSPLHF. For the CDR3, the DNA is TGTGCCAGCAGCCTAGATCGGGATTCACCCCTCCACTTT.

The genes are TRBV5-1 and TRBJ1-5; 8 nucleotides agree with TRBD1. V shed 4 bases, J shed 1 base, and the junction held 13 bases outside the gene matches. CDR3 length equals 18 residues. Germline CDR1 reads SGHRS; CDR2 reads YFSETQ. The CDR3 sequence: CASSRRQGSLWSNQPQHF. The CDR3 DNA reads as TGCGCCAGCAGCCGTCGACAGGGGTCACTGTGGAGCAATCAGCCCCAGCATTTT.

The chain uses TRBV2 and TRBJ1-2, with D tentatively TRBD1 (5 bases). The CDR3 covers 15 residues. CDR1 is SNHLY, CDR2 FYNNEI, per germline. Trimming cost V 4 bases and J 7 bases, with 19 bases left between them. CDR3 DNA sequence: TGTGCCAGCAGTGCAGCCCCGGGGGGAGTGGGTGGCTACACCTTC. As protein: CASSAAPGGVGGYTF.

The rearrangement links TRBV7-9 to TRBJ1-1, with D possibly being TRBD1 (5 bases). The V end was cut by 5 bases, the J end by 9 bases, with 19 bases between. Germline-derived CDR1 and CDR2 are SEHNR and FQNEAQ (reference sequence). The CDR3 is made up of 14 amino acids. The DNA of the CDR3 is TGTGCCAGCAGCGAAGTATTCGGGACTCTACAAGCTTTCTTT. Amino acid sequence: CASSEVFGTLQAFF. The full variable domain, in which reference TRBV7-9 and TRBJ1-1 provide the parts outside the CDR3, is DTGVSQNPRHKITKRGQNVTFRCDPISEHNRLYWYRQTLGQGPEFLTYFQNEAQLEKSRLLSDRFSAERPKGSFSTLEIQRTEQGDSAMYLCASSEVFGTLQAFFGQGTRLTVV.

The V gene is TRBV4-1, the J gene TRBJ2-7, with TRBD2 identical over 11 bases. Germline values: CDR1 MGHRA, CDR2 YSYEKL. CDR3 length equals 16 residues. V dropped 0 bases and J dropped 0; count of bases not matched to a gene: 1. CDR3 region: CASSQDGLAGSYEQYF. CDR3 nucleotide sequence: TGCGCCAGCAGCCAAGATGGACTAGCGGGCTCCTACGAGCAGTACTTC.

The chain carries TRBV5-5 and TRBJ2-5; D may be TRBD1 (5 bases). CDR1 is SGHKS and CDR2 is YYEKEE in the germline V gene (reference sequence). The CDR3 is made up of 15 amino acids. Trimming cost V 1 base and J 1 base, with 11 bases left between them. The chain's CDR3 is CASSLLGAIQETQYF. The CDR3 nucleotides read TGTGCCAGCAGCTTGCTAGGGGCGATCCAAGAGACCCAGTACTTC.

The V and J genes are TRBV27 and TRBJ1-2, with D uncertain. This CDR3 has 14 residues. Trimming took 0 bases from V and 2 from J, leaving 7 bases between them. Germline V gene data show CDR1 as MNHEY and CDR2 as SMNVEV (reference sequence). The CDR3 spells CASSLSGGNYGYTF. DNA of the CDR3: TGTGCCAGCAGTTTATCGGGAGGGAACTATGGCTACACCTTC.

CDR3 protein: CASGLHPNRHLNEKLFF. CDR3 coding DNA: TGTGCTAGTGGTCTTCATCCTAACAGACACCTTAATGAAAAACTGTTTTTT. The rearrangement joins TRBV12-5 to TRBJ1-4; D ambiguous. The germline V gene encodes CDR1 LGHNT and CDR2 FRNRAP. This CDR3 has 17 amino acids. Trimming took 5 bases from V and 4 from J, leaving 20 bases between them.

The rearrangement joins TRBV7-3 to TRBJ2-7; 8 nucleotides line up with TRBD1. Looked up from germline, CDR1 is SGHTA and CDR2 is FQGTGA. This CDR3 is built from 13 residues. The ends lost 5 bases at V and 4 bases at J; junction bases unmatched: 4. The CDR3 is CASSLDRAYEQYF. The CDR3 DNA sequence: TGTGCCAGCAGCCTGGACAGGGCTTACGAGCAGTACTTC.

This chain joins TRBV18 and TRBJ2-7; D might be TRBD1 (5 bases). The V end lost 4 bases, the J end lost 4 bases, and 14 bases lay between the germline ends. The CDR3 is 14 amino acids. Germline lookup yields CDR1 KGHSH and CDR2 LQKENI. The CDR3 loop reads CASSQRQGTYEQYF. CDR3 in DNA: TGTGCCAGCTCACAACGGCAGGGAACTTACGAGCAGTACTTC.

This clone appeared a few times. This rearrangement joins TRBV6-6 to TRBJ2-2, with D tentatively TRBD2 (6 bases). This CDR3 is built from 13 residues. Trimming stripped 10 bases from V and 1 base from J, with 10 bases between. The germline V gene has CDR1 MNHNY and CDR2 SVGAGI (reference sequence). The CDR3 spells CATRGGNTGELFF. CDR3 bases: TGTGCCACCCGGGGAGGGAACACCGGGGAGCTGTTTTTT.

The J gene is TRBJ2-3, the V gene TRBV5-1; 7 nucleotides line up with TRBD1. J was trimmed by 4 bases and V by 0 bases; bases with no gene match: 2. CDR1 SGHRS and CDR2 YFSETQ come from the germline V gene. The CDR3 runs 14 residues. The CDR3 protein is CASSLGQGSDTQYF. CDR3 sequence (DNA): TGCGCCAGCAGCTTGGGACAGGGATCAGATACGCAGTATTTT.

V is TRBV7-8 and J is TRBJ2-7, with D perhaps TRBD1 (6 bases). The CDR3 extends over 14 amino acids. V was shortened by 3 bases and J by 0 bases, with 9 bases between the two germline ends. CDR1 and CDR2 from the germline V gene are SGHVS and FQNEAQ. DNA of the CDR3: TGTGCCAGCAGCTTCACAGGGAGCTCCTACGAGCAGTACTTC. This gives the protein CASSFTGSSYEQYF.

V usage is TRBV20-1 and J usage is TRBJ2-3, with D unclear. The germline V gene encodes CDR1 DFQATT and CDR2 SNEGSKA (reference sequence). The length of the CDR3 is 11 residues. V dropped 1 base and J dropped 8 bases, with 7 bases sitting between them. The CDR3: CSARGPSTQYF. CDR3 nucleotides: TGCAGTGCTAGAGGCCCTAGTACGCAGTATTTT.

This rearrangement joins TRBV11-2 to TRBJ2-5; TRBD2 matches at 7 bases. Losses at the gene ends were 5 bases for V and 5 bases for J; bases not matched to a gene: 5. CDR3 length: 13 residues. The germline V gene has CDR1 SGHAT and CDR2 FQNNGV. CDR3 sequence reads: CASSLWRGETQYF. The CDR3 DNA sequence: TGTGCCAGCAGCCTCTGGCGGGGGGAGACCCAGTACTTC.

This clone was seen a handful of times. CDR3: CASSNDRGSNTEAFF. The CDR3 nucleotides read TGTGCCAGCAGTAACGACAGGGGTTCGAACACTGAAGCTTTCTTT. J is TRBJ1-1 and V is TRBV6-5; 8 nucleotides match TRBD1. This CDR3 spans 15 amino acids. V lost 5 bases, J lost 1 base, and 6 bases stayed unmatched. Looked up from germline, CDR1 is MNHEY and CDR2 is SVGAGI.

The CDR3 DNA reads TGTGCCAGCAGCTTGGCCGGGACAGGGAGGCATGGCTACACCTTC. It translates to CASSLAGTGRHGYTF. The chain links TRBV5-6 to TRBJ1-2; 9 bases line up with TRBD1. Germline CDR1 reads SGHDT; CDR2 reads YYEEEE. V lost 0 bases, J lost 6 bases, and 6 bases stayed unmatched. This CDR3 has 15 amino acids.

The chain links TRBV13 to TRBJ1-5; D is ambiguous. V dropped 5 bases and J dropped 0 bases, with 23 bases sitting between them. Germline V gene sequence: CDR1 PRHDT, CDR2 FYEKMQ (reference sequence). The CDR3 is 19 amino acids. For the CDR3, the DNA is TGTGCCAGCAGCCCCCCCCCGGAGCTTCAAACCTATAGCAATCAGCCCCAGCATTTT. It translates to CASSPPPELQTYSNQPQHF.

The rearrangement joins TRBV5-6 to TRBJ2-6, with D perhaps TRBD1 (5 bases). Germline CDR1 is SGHDT and CDR2 is YYEEEE. The CDR3 length is 16 residues. Trimming stripped 2 bases from V and 0 bases from J, with 9 bases between. The CDR3 DNA follows: TGTGCCAGCAGCTTCCCAGACAGCTCTGGGGCCAACGTCCTGACTTTC. Translated: CASSFPDSSGANVLTF.

V usage is TRBV29-1 and J usage is TRBJ1-1; 11 bases are a match to TRBD1. CDR3 length equals 16 residues. The junction had 10 bases not matched to a gene; V was cut back by 4 bases and J by 3 bases. Germline values: CDR1 SQVTM, CDR2 ANQGSEA. The CDR3 sequence: CSVGPGQGAGDTEAFF. The CDR3 DNA sequence: TGCAGCGTTGGGCCCGGACAGGGGGCAGGAGACACTGAAGCTTTCTTT.

The V call is TRBV7-6, the J call TRBJ1-1; D not resolved. This CDR3 region has 14 residues. The germline V gene encodes CDR1 SGHVS and CDR2 FNYEAQ. Trimming took off 5 bases at V and 3 bases at J, with 13 bases between the two ends. As DNA, the CDR3 is TGTGCCAGCAGCCCGGAGGTGGAGCACACTGAAGCTTTCTTT. Protein: CASSPEVEHTEAFF. The entire variable domain, with the rest obtained from reference TRBV7-6 and TRBJ1-1, is as follows: GAGVSQSPRYKVTKRGQDVALRCDPISGHVSLYWYRQALGQGPEFLTYFNYEAQQDKSGLPNDRFSAERPEGSISTLTIQRTEQRDSAMYRCASSPEVEHTEAFFGQGTRLTVV.

The V and J genes are TRBV10-3 and TRBJ2-7; maybe TRBD1 (6 bases). Trimming shortened V by 0 bases and J by 4 bases, and 13 bases separated the two germline ends. This CDR3 comprises 15 residues. CDR1 is ENHRY and CDR2 is SYGVKD in the germline V gene. CDR3 sequence reads: CAISESARGLYEQYF. The CDR3 DNA follows: TGTGCCATCAGTGAGTCGGCCAGGGGATTATACGAGCAGTACTTC.